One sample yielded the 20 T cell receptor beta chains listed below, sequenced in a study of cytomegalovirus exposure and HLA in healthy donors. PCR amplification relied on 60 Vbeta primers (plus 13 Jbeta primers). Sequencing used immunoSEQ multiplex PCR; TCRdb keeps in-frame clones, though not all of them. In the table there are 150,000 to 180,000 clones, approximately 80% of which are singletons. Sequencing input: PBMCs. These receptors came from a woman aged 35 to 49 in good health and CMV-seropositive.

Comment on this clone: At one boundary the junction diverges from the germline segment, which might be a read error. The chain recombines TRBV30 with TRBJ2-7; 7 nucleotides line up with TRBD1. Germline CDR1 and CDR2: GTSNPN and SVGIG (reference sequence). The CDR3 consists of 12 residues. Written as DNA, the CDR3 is TGTGCCTGGAGTGGACAGGGCTACGAGCGGTACTTC. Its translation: CAWSGQGYERYF. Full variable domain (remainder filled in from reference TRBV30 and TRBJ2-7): SQTIHQWPATLVQPVGSPLSLECTVEGTSNPNLYWYRQAAGRGLQLLFYSVGIGQISSEVPQNLSASRPQDRQFILSSKKLLLSDSGFYLCAWSGQGYERYFGPGTRLTVT.

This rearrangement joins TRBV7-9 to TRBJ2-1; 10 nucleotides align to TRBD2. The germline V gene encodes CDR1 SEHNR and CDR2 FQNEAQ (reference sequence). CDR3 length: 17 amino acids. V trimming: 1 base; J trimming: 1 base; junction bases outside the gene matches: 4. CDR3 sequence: CASSLVLAGNSYNEQFF. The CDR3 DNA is TGTGCCAGCAGCTTAGTACTAGCGGGAAATTCCTACAATGAGCAGTTCTTC.

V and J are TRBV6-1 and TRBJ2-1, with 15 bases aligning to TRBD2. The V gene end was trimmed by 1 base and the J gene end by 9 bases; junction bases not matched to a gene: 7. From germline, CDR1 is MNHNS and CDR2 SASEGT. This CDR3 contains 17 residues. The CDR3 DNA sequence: TGTGCCAGCAGTGAAGGAGGACTAGCGGGAGGGGGTGGTGAGCAGTTCTTC. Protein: CASSEGGLAGGGGEQFF.

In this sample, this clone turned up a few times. The CDR3 bases are TGTGCCAGCAGCCGACCGGCTAGCGACACAGATACGCAGTATTTT. Protein product: CASSRPASDTDTQYF. V is TRBV7-9 and J is TRBJ2-3, with D possibly being TRBD2 (6 bases). Germline V gene sequence: CDR1 SEHNR, CDR2 FQNEAQ (reference sequence). The CDR3 has 15 amino acids. Trimming removed 5 bases at V and 2 bases at J, with 14 bases between. Combining the CDR3 with reference TRBV7-9 and TRBJ2-3 gives the whole variable domain DTGVSQNPRHKITKRGQNVTFRCDPISEHNRLYWYRQTLGQGPEFLTYFQNEAQLEKSRLLSDRFSAERPKGSFSTLEIQRTEQGDSAMYLCASSRPASDTDTQYFGPGTRLTVL.

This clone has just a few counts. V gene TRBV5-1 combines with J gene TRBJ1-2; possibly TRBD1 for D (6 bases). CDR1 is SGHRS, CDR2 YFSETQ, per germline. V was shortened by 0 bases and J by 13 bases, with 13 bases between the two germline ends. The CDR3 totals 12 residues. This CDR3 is CASSLDREAPTF. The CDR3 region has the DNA TGCGCCAGCAGCTTGGACAGGGAAGCCCCCACCTTC. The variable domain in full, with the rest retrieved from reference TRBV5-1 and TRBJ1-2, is KAGVTQTPRYLIKTRGQQVTLSCSPISGHRSVSWYQQTPGQGLQFLFEYFSETQRNKGNFPGRFSGRQFSNSRSEMNVSTLELGDSALYLCASSLDREAPTFGSGTRLTVV.

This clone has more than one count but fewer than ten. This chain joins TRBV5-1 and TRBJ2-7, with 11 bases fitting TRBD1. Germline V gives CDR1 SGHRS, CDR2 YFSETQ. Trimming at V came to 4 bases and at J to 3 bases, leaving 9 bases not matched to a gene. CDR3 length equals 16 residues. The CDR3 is CASSPGTGQGDYEQYF. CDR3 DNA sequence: TGCGCCAGCAGCCCCGGGACGGGACAGGGGGACTACGAGCAGTACTTC.

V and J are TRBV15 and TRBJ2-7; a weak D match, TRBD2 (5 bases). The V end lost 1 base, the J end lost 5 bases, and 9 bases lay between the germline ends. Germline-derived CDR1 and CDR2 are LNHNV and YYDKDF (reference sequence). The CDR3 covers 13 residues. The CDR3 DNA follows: TGTGCCACCAGCAGAGGCCTAGCCCACGAGCAGTACTTC. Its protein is CATSRGLAHEQYF.

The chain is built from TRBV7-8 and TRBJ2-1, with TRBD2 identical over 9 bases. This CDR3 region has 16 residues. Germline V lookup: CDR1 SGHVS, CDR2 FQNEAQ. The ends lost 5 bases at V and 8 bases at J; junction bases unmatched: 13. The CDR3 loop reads CASSLRGAGGNHEQFF. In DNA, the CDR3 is TGTGCCAGCAGCCTCCGGGGAGCGGGAGGAAATCATGAGCAGTTCTTC.

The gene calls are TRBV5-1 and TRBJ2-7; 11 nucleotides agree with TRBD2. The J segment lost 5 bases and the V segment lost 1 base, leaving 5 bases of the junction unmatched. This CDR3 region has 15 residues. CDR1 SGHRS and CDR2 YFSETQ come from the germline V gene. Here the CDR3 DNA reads TGCGCCAGCAGCTTGACTAGCGGGAGTTCAAACGAGCAGTACTTC. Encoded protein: CASSLTSGSSNEQYF.

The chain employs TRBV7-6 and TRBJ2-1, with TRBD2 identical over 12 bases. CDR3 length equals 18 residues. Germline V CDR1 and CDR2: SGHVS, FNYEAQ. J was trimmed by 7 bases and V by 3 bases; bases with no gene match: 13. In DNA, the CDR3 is TGTGCCAGCAGCTTGAGGGGGCGGGTACTAGCGGGAGGAAATGAGCAGTTCTTC. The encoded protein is CASSLRGRVLAGGNEQFF.

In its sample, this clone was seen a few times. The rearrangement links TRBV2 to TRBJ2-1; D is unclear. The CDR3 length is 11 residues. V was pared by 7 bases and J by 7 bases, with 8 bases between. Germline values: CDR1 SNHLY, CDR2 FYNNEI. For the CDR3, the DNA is TGTGCCAGCACTCCAGGTAATGAGCAGTTCTTC. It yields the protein CASTPGNEQFF.

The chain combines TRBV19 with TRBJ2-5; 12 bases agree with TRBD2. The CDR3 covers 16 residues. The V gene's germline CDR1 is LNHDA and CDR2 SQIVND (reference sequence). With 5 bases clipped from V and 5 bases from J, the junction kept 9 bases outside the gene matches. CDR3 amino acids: CASSFLAGGSRETQYF. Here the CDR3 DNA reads TGTGCCAGTAGTTTTCTAGCGGGGGGGTCCCGGGAGACCCAGTACTTC.

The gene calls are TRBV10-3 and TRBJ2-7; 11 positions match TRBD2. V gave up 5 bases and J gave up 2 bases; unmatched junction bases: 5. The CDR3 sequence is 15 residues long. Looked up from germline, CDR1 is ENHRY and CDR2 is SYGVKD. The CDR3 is CAISPGLAGAYEQYF. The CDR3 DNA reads TGTGCCATCAGTCCCGGACTAGCGGGTGCCTACGAGCAGTACTTC.

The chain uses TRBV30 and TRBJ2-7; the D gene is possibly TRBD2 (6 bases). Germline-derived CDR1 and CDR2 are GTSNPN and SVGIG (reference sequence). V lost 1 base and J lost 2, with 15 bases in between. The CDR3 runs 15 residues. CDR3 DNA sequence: TGTGCCTGGAGTGCCGGATCGGGACTGGCCTACGAGCAGTACTTC. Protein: CAWSAGSGLAYEQYF.

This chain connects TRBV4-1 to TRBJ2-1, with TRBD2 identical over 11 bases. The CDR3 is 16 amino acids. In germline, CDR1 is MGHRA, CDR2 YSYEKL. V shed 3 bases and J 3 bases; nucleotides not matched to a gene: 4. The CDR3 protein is CASSQGLAEVYNEQFF. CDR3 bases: TGCGCCAGCAGCCAGGGACTAGCGGAAGTCTACAATGAGCAGTTCTTC.

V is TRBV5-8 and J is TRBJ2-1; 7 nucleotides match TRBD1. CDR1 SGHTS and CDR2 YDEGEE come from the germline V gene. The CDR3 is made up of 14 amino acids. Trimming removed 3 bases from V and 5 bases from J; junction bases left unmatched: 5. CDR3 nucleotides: TGTGCCAGCAGCTGGGGACAGATAGACAATGAGCAGTTCTTC. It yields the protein CASSWGQIDNEQFF. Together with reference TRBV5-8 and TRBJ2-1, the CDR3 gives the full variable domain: EAGVTQSPTHLIKTRGQQATLRCSPISGHTSVYWYQQALGLGLQFLLWYDEGEERNRGNFPPRFSGRQFPNYSSELNVNALELEDSALYLCASSWGQIDNEQFFGPGTRLTVL.

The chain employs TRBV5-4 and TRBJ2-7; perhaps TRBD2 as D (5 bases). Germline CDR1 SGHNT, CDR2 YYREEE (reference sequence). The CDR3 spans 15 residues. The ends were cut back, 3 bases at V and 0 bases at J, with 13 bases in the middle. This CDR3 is CASSSRTSSSYEQYF. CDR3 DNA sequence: TGTGCCAGCAGCTCCCGGACTTCTAGCTCCTACGAGCAGTACTTC.

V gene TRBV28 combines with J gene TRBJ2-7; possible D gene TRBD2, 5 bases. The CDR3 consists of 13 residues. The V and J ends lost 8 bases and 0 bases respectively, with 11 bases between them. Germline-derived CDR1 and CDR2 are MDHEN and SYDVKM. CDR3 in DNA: TGTGCCAGCCAAAGCGGAAGCTCCTACGAGCAGTACTTC. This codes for CASQSGSSYEQYF.

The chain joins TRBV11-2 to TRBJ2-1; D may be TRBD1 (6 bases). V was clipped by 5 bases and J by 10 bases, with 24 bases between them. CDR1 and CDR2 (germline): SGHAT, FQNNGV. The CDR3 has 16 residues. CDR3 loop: CASSPDSTATGYEQFF. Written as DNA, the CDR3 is TGTGCCAGCAGCCCGGACAGCACCGCTACAGGGTACGAGCAGTTCTTC.

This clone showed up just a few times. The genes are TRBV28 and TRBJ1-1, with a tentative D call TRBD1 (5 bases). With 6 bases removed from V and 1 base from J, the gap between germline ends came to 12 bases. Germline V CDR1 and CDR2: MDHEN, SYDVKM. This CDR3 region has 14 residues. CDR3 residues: CASSRTLRNTEAFF. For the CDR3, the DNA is TGTGCCAGCAGCCGGACACTTAGGAACACTGAAGCTTTCTTT.